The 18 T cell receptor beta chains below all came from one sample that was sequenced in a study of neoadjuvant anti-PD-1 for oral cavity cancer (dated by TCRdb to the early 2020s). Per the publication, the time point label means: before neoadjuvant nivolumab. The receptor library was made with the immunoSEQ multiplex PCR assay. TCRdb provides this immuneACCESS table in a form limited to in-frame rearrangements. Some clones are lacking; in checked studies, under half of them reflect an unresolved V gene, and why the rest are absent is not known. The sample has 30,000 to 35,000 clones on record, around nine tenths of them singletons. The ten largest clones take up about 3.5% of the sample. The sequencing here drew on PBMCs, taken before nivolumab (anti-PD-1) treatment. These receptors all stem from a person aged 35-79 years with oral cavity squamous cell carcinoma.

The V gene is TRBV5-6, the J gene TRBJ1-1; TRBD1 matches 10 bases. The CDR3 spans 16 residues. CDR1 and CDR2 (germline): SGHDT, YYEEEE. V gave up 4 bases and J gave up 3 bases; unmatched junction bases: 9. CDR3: CASSPGTGVPYTEAFF. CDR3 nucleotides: TGTGCCAGCAGCCCCGGGACAGGGGTACCCTACACTGAAGCTTTCTTT.

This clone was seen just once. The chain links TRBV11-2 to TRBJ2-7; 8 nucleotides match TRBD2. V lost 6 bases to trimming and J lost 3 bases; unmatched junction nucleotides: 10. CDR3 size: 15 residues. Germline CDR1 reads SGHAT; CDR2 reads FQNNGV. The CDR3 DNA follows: TGTGCCAGCAGTTCGGGGGGGCCTAGCGGCTACGAGCAGTACTTC. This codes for CASSSGGPSGYEQYF.

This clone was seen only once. CDR3 residues: CASSWAGAQETQYF. The CDR3, as DNA: TGCGCCAGCAGCTGGGCCGGGGCCCAAGAGACCCAGTACTTC. This chain links TRBV5-1 with TRBJ2-5, with D possibly being TRBD1 or TRBD2 (5 bases each). This CDR3 has 14 amino acids. With 3 bases removed from V and 1 base from J, the gap between germline ends came to 10 bases. The germline CDR1 and CDR2 sequences are SGHRS and YFSETQ.

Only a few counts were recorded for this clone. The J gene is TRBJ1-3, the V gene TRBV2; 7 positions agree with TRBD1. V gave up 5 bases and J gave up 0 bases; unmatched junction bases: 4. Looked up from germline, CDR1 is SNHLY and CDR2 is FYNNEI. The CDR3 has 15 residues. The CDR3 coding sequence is TGTGCCAGCAGTTCAGGGGGTCACTCTGGAAACACCATATATTTT. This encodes CASSSGGHSGNTIYF.

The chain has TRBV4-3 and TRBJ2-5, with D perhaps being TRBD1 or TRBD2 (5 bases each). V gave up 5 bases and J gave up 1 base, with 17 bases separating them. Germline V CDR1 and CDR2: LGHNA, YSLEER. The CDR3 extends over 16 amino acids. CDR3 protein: CASSEGPGTAQETQYF. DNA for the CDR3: TGCGCCAGCAGCGAAGGTCCCGGGACGGCCCAAGAGACCCAGTACTTC.

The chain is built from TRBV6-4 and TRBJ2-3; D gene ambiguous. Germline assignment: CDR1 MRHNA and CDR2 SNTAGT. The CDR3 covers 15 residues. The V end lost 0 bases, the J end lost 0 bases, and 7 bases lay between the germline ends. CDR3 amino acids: CASSDSPSSTDTQYF. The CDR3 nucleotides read TGTGCCAGCAGTGACTCCCCGTCGAGCACAGATACGCAGTATTTT.

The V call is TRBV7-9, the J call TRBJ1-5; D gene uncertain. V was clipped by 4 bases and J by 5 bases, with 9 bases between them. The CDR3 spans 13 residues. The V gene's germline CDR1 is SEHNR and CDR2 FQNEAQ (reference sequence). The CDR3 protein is CASSSIGDQPQHF. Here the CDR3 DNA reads TGTGCCAGCAGCTCTATCGGAGATCAGCCCCAGCATTTT.

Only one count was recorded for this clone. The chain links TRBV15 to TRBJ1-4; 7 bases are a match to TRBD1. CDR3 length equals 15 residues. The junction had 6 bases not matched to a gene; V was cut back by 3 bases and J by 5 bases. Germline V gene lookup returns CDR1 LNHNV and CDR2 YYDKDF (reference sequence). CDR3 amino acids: CATSRGRQGNEKLFF. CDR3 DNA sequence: TGTGCCACCAGCAGGGGAAGACAGGGAAATGAAAAACTGTTTTTT.

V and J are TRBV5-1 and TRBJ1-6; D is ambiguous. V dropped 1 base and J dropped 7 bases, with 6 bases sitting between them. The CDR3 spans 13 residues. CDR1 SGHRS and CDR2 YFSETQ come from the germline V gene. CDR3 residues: CASSLSPNSPLHF. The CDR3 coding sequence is TGCGCCAGCAGCTTGTCCCCAAATTCACCCCTCCACTTT.

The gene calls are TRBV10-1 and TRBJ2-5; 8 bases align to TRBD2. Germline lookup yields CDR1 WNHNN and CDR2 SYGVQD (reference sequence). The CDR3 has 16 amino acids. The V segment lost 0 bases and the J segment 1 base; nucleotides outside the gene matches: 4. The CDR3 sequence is CASSESTAGGQETQYF. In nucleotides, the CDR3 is TGCGCCAGCAGTGAGTCGACGGCGGGGGGCCAAGAGACCCAGTACTTC.

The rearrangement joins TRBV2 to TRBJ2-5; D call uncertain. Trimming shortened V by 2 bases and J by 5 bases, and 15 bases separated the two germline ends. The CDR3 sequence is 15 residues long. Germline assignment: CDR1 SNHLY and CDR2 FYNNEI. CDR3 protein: CASSEKPLGLETQYF. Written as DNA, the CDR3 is TGTGCCAGCAGTGAAAAACCGCTAGGTCTGGAGACCCAGTACTTC. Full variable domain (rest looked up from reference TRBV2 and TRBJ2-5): EPEVTQTPSHQVTQMGQEVILRCVPISNHLYFYWYRQILGQKVEFLVSFYNNEISEKSEIFDDQFSVERPDGSNFTLKIRSTKLEDSAMYFCASSEKPLGLETQYFGPGTRLLVL.

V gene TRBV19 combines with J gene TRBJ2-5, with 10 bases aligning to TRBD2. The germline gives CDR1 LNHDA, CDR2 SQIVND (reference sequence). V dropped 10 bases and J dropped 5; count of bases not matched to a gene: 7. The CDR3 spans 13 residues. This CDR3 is CATTSGGGETQYF. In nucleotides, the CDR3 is TGTGCCACCACCAGCGGGGGGGGCGAGACCCAGTACTTC.

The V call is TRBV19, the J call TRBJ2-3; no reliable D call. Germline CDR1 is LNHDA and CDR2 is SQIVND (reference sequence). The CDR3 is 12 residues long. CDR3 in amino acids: CAVGGGTDTQYF. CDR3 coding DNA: TGTGCGGTGGGCGGTGGCACAGATACGCAGTATTTT.

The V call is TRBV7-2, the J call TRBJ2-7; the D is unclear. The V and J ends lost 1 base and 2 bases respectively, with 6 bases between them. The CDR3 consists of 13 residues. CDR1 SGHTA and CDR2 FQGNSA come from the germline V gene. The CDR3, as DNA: TGTGCCAGCAGCTTAGGGGAAGCCTACGAGCAGTACTTC. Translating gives CASSLGEAYEQYF.

CDR3: CASSLNTQYF. The CDR3 DNA reads as TGTGCCAGCAGTTTGAATACGCAGTATTTT. This chain connects TRBV27 to TRBJ2-3, with D unclear. V was pared by 3 bases and J by 7 bases, with 2 bases between. CDR1 is MNHEY and CDR2 is SMNVEV in the germline V gene (reference sequence). The CDR3 contains 10 residues.

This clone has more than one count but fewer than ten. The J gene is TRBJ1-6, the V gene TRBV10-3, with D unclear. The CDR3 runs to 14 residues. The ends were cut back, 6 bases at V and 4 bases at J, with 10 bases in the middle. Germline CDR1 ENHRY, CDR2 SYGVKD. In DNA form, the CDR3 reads TGTGCCATCAGCGCAGAGAGTTATAATTCACCCCTCCACTTT. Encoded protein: CAISAESYNSPLHF.

The CDR3 DNA follows: TGTGCCAGCAGTTCGGGACAGGGAGACACTGAAGCTTTCTTT. As protein: CASSSGQGDTEAFF. The J gene is TRBJ1-1, the V gene TRBV6-5; TRBD1 agrees at 9 bases. V lost 4 bases and J lost 3; bases outside the gene matches: 3. Germline CDR1 reads MNHEY; CDR2 reads SVGAGI. CDR3 length: 14 residues.

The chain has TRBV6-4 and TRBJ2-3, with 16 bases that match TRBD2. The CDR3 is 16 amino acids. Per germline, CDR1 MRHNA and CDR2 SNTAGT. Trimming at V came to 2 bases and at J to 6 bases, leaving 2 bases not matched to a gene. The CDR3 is CASSDGTSGGADTQYF. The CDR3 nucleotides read TGTGCCAGCAGTGACGGGACTAGCGGGGGGGCGGATACGCAGTATTTT.